These 12 T cell receptor beta chains were all obtained from the same sample, sequenced in a study of T cells in women clearing cervical HPV infection. The protocol was immunoSEQ multiplex PCR, while the TCRdb copy is restricted to in-frame clones and leaves out a portion. This sample lists around 38,000 clones; its ten largest clones have 7.6%. The sample consisted of blood buffy coat. These receptors came from a woman between 18 and 70 years old with a cervical HPV16 infection that either progressed to CIN3+ or cleared (not recorded which).

Comments on this clone: The CDR3 goes on 3 residues after the read ends, and that part is filled in from the germline J gene. The chain carries TRBV7-3 and TRBJ2-3, with 8 bases matching TRBD1. This CDR3 region has 16 residues. Germline CDR1 reads SGHTA; CDR2 reads FQGTGA. The J segment lost 4 bases and the V segment lost 2 bases, leaving 8 bases of the junction unmatched. The CDR3 protein is CASSLWETGAPDTQYF. CDR3 bases read: TGTGCCAGCAGCTTATGGGAGACAGGGGCCCCAGATACG.

Concerning this clone itself: The CDR3 end is not reached by the read, which stops 3 residues before it; the germline J gene fills it in. The J gene is TRBJ1-1, the V gene TRBV7-3, with D possibly TRBD1 on 6 matching bases. Trimming stripped 5 bases from V and 1 base from J, with 11 bases between. This CDR3 has 14 amino acids. From germline, CDR1 is SGHTA and CDR2 FQGTGA. CDR3 amino acids: CASSPGHANTEAFF. CDR3 DNA (partial): TGTGCCAGCAGCCCGGGACACGCGAACACTGAA.

The CDR3 sequence is CAISESLGGFGNTIYF. The sequenced CDR3 bases are TGTGCCATCAGTGAGTCGCTAGGCGGCTTTGGAAACACC. The V call is TRBV10-3, the J call TRBJ1-3; D is undetermined. Read data end 3 residues before the CDR3 end; the end is taken from the germline J gene. The CDR3 totals 16 residues. Trimming pared 0 bases from V and 3 bases from J, leaving 12 bases between. CDR1 is ENHRY, CDR2 SYGVKD, per germline.

Remarks on this clone: From the germline J gene comes the end of the CDR3, since the read stops 3 residues before it. The chain has TRBV16 and TRBJ1-1, with 9 positions matching TRBD1. The CDR3 loop spans 15 amino acids. After removal of 4 bases from V and 2 bases from J, the junction contained 5 bases not matched to a gene. In germline, CDR1 is KGHSY, CDR2 FQNENV. The CDR3 DNA, read in part, is TGTGCCAGCAGCCTTGAGACAGGGGGTAACACTGAA. Protein product: CASSLETGGNTE. In full, the CDR3 reads CASSLETGGNTEAFF.

A word on this clone: The CDR3 end lies 3 residues beyond the end of the read and is filled in from the germline J gene. The V and J genes are TRBV18 and TRBJ1-1; 7 bases line up with TRBD1. The junction had 12 bases not matched to a gene; V was cut back by 5 bases and J by 6 bases. CDR3 length: 15 residues. Looked up from germline, CDR1 is KGHSH and CDR2 is LQKENI. The sequenced CDR3 bases are TGTGCCAGCTCAGTCCATCAGGGGGAGGTTGCTGAA. This encodes CASSVHQGEVAE. The full CDR3 is CASSVHQGEVAEAFF.

In regard to this clone: The read finishes 3 residues shy of the CDR3 end, and the germline J gene is used to complete it. The V call is TRBV4-1, the J call TRBJ2-1; D is uncertain. Germline CDR1 is MGHRA and CDR2 is YSYEKL. CDR3 length: 17 residues. Trimming stripped 4 bases from V and 0 bases from J, with 16 bases between. The CDR3 DNA, read in part, is TGCGCCAGCAGCCTAAGTTTAAAGAAGGGCTCCTACAATGAG. It specifies CASSLSLKKGSYNE. The entire CDR3 protein reads CASSLSLKKGSYNEQFF.

As concerns this clone: The CDR3 end falls 3 residues outside the read, so it is completed with the germline J gene. The genes are TRBV12-3 or TRBV12-4 and TRBJ2-3; TRBD1 matches at 9 bases. V lost 3 bases, J lost 3 bases, and 4 bases stayed unmatched. The CDR3 sequence is 15 residues long. The CDR3 bases that were read are TGTGCCAGCAGTTTGGGACAGGGAACAACAGATACG. Translation: CASSLGQGTTDT. The whole CDR3 region reads CASSLGQGTTDTQYF.

For this clone: The read ends 3 residues early relative to the CDR3; the germline J gene fills the gap. The rearrangement joins TRBV2 to TRBJ1-1, with 10 bases fitting TRBD1. Germline V CDR1 and CDR2: SNHLY, FYNNEI. V lost 1 base and J lost 4; bases outside the gene matches: 12. The CDR3 is 18 residues long. CDR3 sequence: CASSEGAVDRGWSTEAFF. The covered CDR3 bases are TGTGCCAGCAGTGAAGGGGCCGTGGACAGGGGGTGGTCCACTGAA.

As for this clone: The sequence runs out 3 residues before the end of the CDR3; the remainder is reconstructed from the germline J gene. The chain has TRBV7-2 and TRBJ2-5; a possible D gene is TRBD2 (5 bases). The CDR3 contains 14 residues. Germline V lookup: CDR1 SGHTA, CDR2 FQGNSA. With 3 bases removed from V and 4 bases from J, the gap between germline ends came to 12 bases. Partial CDR3 DNA: TGTGCCAGCAGCTTCAATTCGGGGAGAGAGACC. Its translation: CASSFNSGRET. The whole CDR3 sequence is CASSFNSGRETQYF. The whole variable domain, filled in from reference TRBV7-2 and TRBJ2-5, reads GAGVSQSPSNKVTEKGKDVELRCDPISGHTALYWYRQSLGQGLEFLIYFQGNSAPDKSGLPSDRFSAERTGGSVSTLTIQRTQQEDSAVYLCASSFNSGRETQYFGPGTRLLVL.

A note on this clone: Sequencing ends 3 residues short of the CDR3 end; the germline J gene provides the rest. The chain carries TRBV19 and TRBJ1-1, with a possible D match to TRBD1 (5 bases). Germline V gene sequence: CDR1 LNHDA, CDR2 SQIVND (reference sequence). V lost 5 bases, J lost 3 bases, and 13 bases lay in between. This CDR3 has 14 amino acids. CDR3 bases read: TGTGCCAGTAGTGGGGGATGGGGGGACACTGAA. This encodes CASSGGWGDTE. The whole CDR3 region reads CASSGGWGDTEAFF.

To note about this clone: The CDR3 end lies 3 residues beyond the end of the read and is filled in from the germline J gene. The rearrangement joins TRBV30 to TRBJ2-3; possible D gene TRBD1, 5 bases. The CDR3 consists of 16 residues. The V end was cut by 0 bases, the J end by 2 bases, with 15 bases between. The germline gives CDR1 GTSNPN, CDR2 SVGIG (reference sequence). The DNA read from the CDR3 is TGTGCCTGGAGTGTACAACAGGACCCAAACACAGATACG. This codes for CAWSVQQDPNTDT. The whole CDR3 protein is CAWSVQQDPNTDTQYF.

The DNA read from the CDR3 is TGCGCCAGCAGCACAGGGACAGGGGCTTTTGGC. Residues: CASSTGTGAFG. The CDR3 reads in full as CASSTGTGAFGYTF. The V gene is TRBV5-1, the J gene TRBJ1-2, with 10 nucleotides matching TRBD1. The read stops 3 residues short of the end of the CDR3; the missing end is completed from the germline J gene. Germline CDR1 and CDR2: SGHRS and YFSETQ. The CDR3 contains 14 residues. V trimming: 4 bases; J trimming: 7 bases; junction bases outside the gene matches: 7.